Listed below are T cell receptor beta chains from one sample, sequenced in a study of graft-versus-host responses after intestinal transplantation. Their target antigens are unknown. Clones were sequenced by immunoSEQ multiplex PCR, and TCRdb holds only the in-frame ones, with some missing. The sample carries tens of thousands of clones, 65% to 85% recorded once. The sequences come from unstimulated CD4+ T cells sorted from spleen or lymph node cells, collected before transplant. These receptors all stem from a human donor who was the organ donor for an intestinal transplant. CDR3s include the opening cysteine and the closing phenylalanine or tryptophan. The D gene is left open where the match is weak. Rows give clone size only sometimes, using once, few, many, or a class for an expanded clone.

CASGLGLAGVTSVDEQFF | TGTGCTAGTGGTTTGGGACTAGCGGGAGTAACATCGGTCGATGAGCAGTTCTTC | TRBJ2-1 | TRBD2 | NA | TRBV12-5
CASSFEAGAQTYEQYF | TGCGCCAGCAGCTTTGAGGCGGGTGCCCAAACCTACGAGCAGTACTTC | TRBJ2-7 | NA | NA | TRBV5-1
CASSDRKETQYF | TGTGCCAGCAGTGACAGGAAAGAGACCCAGTACTTC | TRBJ2-5 | NA | NA | TRBV6-5
CASSLAGGDTQYF | TGTGCCAGCAGCTTAGCGGGAGGGGATACGCAGTATTTT | TRBJ2-3 | TRBD2 | NA | TRBV11-2
CASSAENGVTHIQETQYF | TGTGCCAGCAGCGCTGAAAACGGAGTTACCCACATCCAAGAGACCCAGTACTTC | TRBJ2-5 | NA | once | TRBV9
CAWSPIVGGRNTQYF | TGTGCCTGGAGTCCCATAGTGGGAGGGAGAAATACGCAGTATTTT | TRBJ2-3 | TRBD2 | NA | TRBV30
CASSPTGQGGTGELFF | TGTGCCAGCAGCCCAACGGGACAGGGGGGAACCGGGGAGCTGTTTTTT | TRBJ2-2 | TRBD1 | few | TRBV4-2
CASSQIPPGSQGAYNEQFF | TGTGCCAGCAGCCAAATACCGCCCGGGTCACAGGGCGCCTACAATGAGCAGTTCTTC | TRBJ2-1 | NA | NA | TRBV14
CASSPVGSYEQYF | TGTGCCAGCTCACCAGTCGGCTCCTACGAGCAGTACTTC | TRBJ2-7 | NA | NA | TRBV18
CASSPTSGRIDTQYF | TGTGCCAGCAGCCCCACTAGCGGGAGGATAGATACGCAGTATTTT | TRBJ2-3 | TRBD2 | NA | TRBV9
CASSLALNEKLFF | TGTGCCAGCAGTCTAGCCTTAAATGAAAAACTGTTTTTT | TRBJ1-4 | NA | NA | TRBV2
CASSLHPTGTNIQYF | TGTGCCAGCAGTCTCCATCCGACAGGGACGAACATTCAGTACTTC | TRBJ2-4 | TRBD1 | NA | TRBV6-5
CASSFSAGGTYEQYF | TGTGCCAGCAGCTTCTCAGCGGGGGGTACCTACGAGCAGTACTTC | TRBJ2-7 | TRBD2 | NA | TRBV11-2
CASSEMATSAFRGYNEQFF | TGTGCCAGCAGTGAAATGGCCACTAGTGCCTTCAGGGGCTACAATGAGCAGTTCTTC | TRBJ2-1 | NA | NA | TRBV6-1
CASTLGTGGAGANVLTF | TGTGCCAGTACCCTCGGGACAGGGGGCGCTGGGGCCAACGTCCTGACTTTC | TRBJ2-6 | TRBD1 | NA | TRBV19
CASSLGLAGGSYEQYF | TGCGCCAGCAGCTTGGGACTAGCGGGAGGCTCCTACGAGCAGTACTTC | TRBJ2-7 | TRBD2 | NA | TRBV5-1
CASSLYLQEGLPGANVLTF | TGTGCCAGCAGCTTGTATCTCCAGGAGGGGTTACCTGGGGCCAACGTCCTGACTTTC | TRBJ2-6 | NA | NA | TRBV5-6
CASSFGPRETQYF | TGTGCCAGCAGTTTCGGACCGAGGGAGACCCAGTACTTC | TRBJ2-5 | NA | NA | TRBV6-5
CASSRDSHTEAFF | TGTGCCAGCAGCCGGGACAGCCACACTGAAGCTTTCTTT | TRBJ1-1 | TRBD1 | NA | TRBV5-4
CASSSNTGELFF | TGTGCCAGCAGCTCGAACACCGGGGAGCTGTTTTTT | TRBJ2-2 | NA | NA | TRBV7-8
CASSIGINLQKLFF | TGTGCCAGTAGTATCGGGATAAACTTGCAAAAACTGTTTTTT | TRBJ1-4 | NA | once | TRBV19
CAWSVHNYEQYF | TGTGCCTGGAGTGTACACAATTACGAGCAGTACTTC | TRBJ2-7 | NA | NA | TRBV30
CASSPFGQVLNYGYTF | TGCGCCAGCAGCCCTTTCGGGCAGGTCCTCAACTATGGCTACACCTTC | TRBJ1-2 | NA | NA | TRBV4-3
CASSSGGGTYEQYF | TGCGCCAGCAGTTCGGGGGGAGGAACCTACGAGCAGTACTTC | TRBJ2-7 | TRBD2 | NA | TRBV5-1
CASSLTGLYNSPLHF | TGTGCCAGCAGCTTAACGGGTCTCTATAATTCACCCCTCCACTTT | TRBJ1-6 | NA | NA | TRBV7-9
CASSTGTAYEQYF | TGTGCCAGCAGTACCGGGACAGCCTACGAGCAGTACTTC | TRBJ2-7 | TRBD1 | NA | TRBV6-1
CASSPAAGELFF | TGTGCCAGCAGCCCCGCGGCCGGGGAGCTGTTTTTT | TRBJ2-2 | NA | NA | TRBV11-2
CASSVLKETQYF | TGTGCCAGCAGCGTACTCAAGGAGACCCAGTACTTC | TRBJ2-5 | NA | NA | TRBV7-2
CASSLGTGVYGYTF | TGCGCCAGCAGCTTAGGGACAGGGGTCTATGGCTACACCTTC | TRBJ1-2 | TRBD1 | NA | TRBV5-1
CASSLFTGETQYF | TGTGCCAGCAGCCTCTTCACGGGGGAGACCCAGTACTTC | TRBJ2-5 | NA | NA | TRBV7-9
CASGGGLAGASSYNEQFF | TGTGCCAGCGGGGGGGGACTAGCGGGAGCCAGCTCCTACAATGAGCAGTTCTTC | TRBJ2-1 | TRBD2 | NA | TRBV9
CASSQAPLSYNEQFF | TGCGCCAGCAGTCAGGCACCCCTCTCCTACAATGAGCAGTTCTTC | TRBJ2-1 | NA | NA | TRBV10-2
CASSLVAGNTEAFF | TGTGCCAGCAGCTTAGTGGCCGGGAACACTGAAGCTTTCTTT | TRBJ1-1 | NA | once | TRBV7-2